The source of this T cell receptor beta chain is a study of blood T cells in healthy people across ages. V was cut by 5 bases and J by 4 bases, with 8 bases left in between. Per germline, CDR1 DFQATT and CDR2 SNEGSKA (reference sequence). The length of the CDR3 is 11 residues. The second PCR ran roughly 6 to 11 cycles with a sample-barcoded 5' primer and J-beta primers. TCRdb redid the calling of the 5' RACE reads with MiXCR, one entry per CDR3 protein. The profile shows hundreds of thousands of distinct CDR3 sequences, 48% of them singletons. The chain combines TRBV20-1 with TRBJ1-2; no clear D gene. The sequenced sample consisted of blood. The receptor was derived from a man aged 25-45 years in good health. The CDR3 DNA reads TGCAGTGCTTTGTGGGCCTATGGCTACACCTTC. This sequence encodes CSALWAYGYTF.